Shown below are 9 T cell receptor beta chains from a single sample sequenced in a study of OX40 agonist ivuxolimab in advanced cancers. The table came from immunoSEQ multiplex PCR; TCRdb's copy has only in-frame clones and leaves some out. This sample has some 140,000 clones, with about 92% found just once. The material sequenced was CD4+ or CD8+ T cells sorted from blood, taken in a trial of the OX40 agonist ivuxolimab. The receptors stem from an adult with an advanced solid tumor such as melanoma, head and neck, liver or kidney cancer.

This chain joins TRBV6-1 and TRBJ1-1; D is uncertain. CDR1 and CDR2 (germline): MNHNS, SASEGT. This CDR3 is 13 amino acids long. The ends were cut back, 1 base at V and 4 bases at J, with 7 bases in the middle. The CDR3 region is CASSEVGATEAFF. The CDR3 nucleotides are TGTGCCAGCAGTGAAGTAGGAGCCACTGAAGCTTTCTTT.

This chain joins TRBV5-1 and TRBJ2-2, with TRBD1 identical over 12 bases. V was pared by 4 bases and J by 7 bases, with 8 bases of the junction left unmatched. This CDR3 contains 16 residues. From germline, CDR1 is SGHRS and CDR2 YFSETQ. DNA of the CDR3: TGCGCCAGCAGCCACATCGGGACAGGGGGCCACGGGGAGCTGTTTTTT. It codes for CASSHIGTGGHGELFF.

This chain uses TRBV21-1 with TRBJ1-1; TRBD1, the table's D call, was not compared with the DNA. TRBV21-1 is deemed a pseudogene. The CDR3 is 12 amino acids. The CDR3 DNA follows: TGTGCCAGTCCCCCTCAGGCTACCGAAGCTTTCTTT. It yields the protein CASPPQATEAFF.

The chain employs TRBV7-2 and TRBJ2-3; tentative D call: TRBD2 (5 bases). This CDR3 has 15 residues. The germline gives CDR1 SGHTA, CDR2 FQGNSA. The V and J ends lost 6 bases and 3 bases respectively, with 16 bases between them. The CDR3 DNA is TGTGCCAGCAGGCAAGGCGGGTCTCATACAGATACGCAGTATTTT. Protein product: CASRQGGSHTDTQYF.

V and J are TRBV28 and TRBJ1-5, with D perhaps matching TRBD1 (5 bases). The CDR3 has 15 amino acids. Between the trimmed V and J ends, which lost 5 bases and 1 base, there was a span of 12 bases. The germline V gene encodes CDR1 MDHEN and CDR2 SYDVKM. CDR3 in amino acids: CASSQQVWSNQPQHF. The CDR3, as DNA: TGTGCCAGCAGTCAACAGGTCTGGAGCAATCAGCCCCAGCATTTT. Full variable domain (rest looked up from reference TRBV28 and TRBJ1-5): DVKVTQSSRYLVKRTGEKVFLECVQDMDHENMFWYRQDPGLGLRLIYFSYDVKMKEKGDIPEGYSVSREKKERFSLILESASTNQTSMYLCASSQQVWSNQPQHFGDGTRLSIL.

In DNA form, the CDR3 reads TGTGCCAGTAGCCTGGGACAGGGGAACACTGAAGCTTTCTTT. Residues: CASSLGQGNTEAFF. The chain couples TRBV19 to TRBJ1-1; 9 nucleotides agree with TRBD1. There are 14 residues in the CDR3. Trimming at V came to 6 bases and at J to 1 base, leaving 3 bases not matched to a gene. Germline CDR1 and CDR2: LNHDA and SQIVND (reference sequence).

The chain employs TRBV7-2 and TRBJ2-7; D is possibly TRBD2 (6 bases). With 5 bases removed from V and 9 bases from J, the gap between germline ends came to 23 bases. The CDR3 totals 15 residues. CDR1 is SGHTA and CDR2 is FQGNSA in the germline V gene. The CDR3 DNA reads TGTGCCAGCAGCGCGCCCGGGACTCCCGAGGGTGTGCAGTACTTC. Translated: CASSAPGTPEGVQYF.

The chain has TRBV5-1 and TRBJ1-4; TRBD1 might be the D (6 bases). Germline V gene lookup returns CDR1 SGHRS and CDR2 YFSETQ. The CDR3 extends over 16 amino acids. Trimming pared 3 bases from V and 5 bases from J, leaving 17 bases between. The CDR3 region is CASSSDGGRENEKLFF. CDR3 nucleotide sequence: TGCGCCAGCAGCTCGGACGGGGGGCGGGAGAATGAAAAACTGTTTTTT.

The genes are TRBV4-1 and TRBJ2-7, with D perhaps assigned TRBD1 or TRBD2 (5 bases each). The CDR3 has 13 amino acids. Trimming stripped 1 base from V and 11 bases from J, with 15 bases between. CDR1 is MGHRA, CDR2 YSYEKL, per germline. CDR3 sequence reads: CASSQVNFRGEYF. The CDR3 nucleotides are TGCGCCAGCAGCCAAGTTAACTTCCGAGGGGAGTACTTC.